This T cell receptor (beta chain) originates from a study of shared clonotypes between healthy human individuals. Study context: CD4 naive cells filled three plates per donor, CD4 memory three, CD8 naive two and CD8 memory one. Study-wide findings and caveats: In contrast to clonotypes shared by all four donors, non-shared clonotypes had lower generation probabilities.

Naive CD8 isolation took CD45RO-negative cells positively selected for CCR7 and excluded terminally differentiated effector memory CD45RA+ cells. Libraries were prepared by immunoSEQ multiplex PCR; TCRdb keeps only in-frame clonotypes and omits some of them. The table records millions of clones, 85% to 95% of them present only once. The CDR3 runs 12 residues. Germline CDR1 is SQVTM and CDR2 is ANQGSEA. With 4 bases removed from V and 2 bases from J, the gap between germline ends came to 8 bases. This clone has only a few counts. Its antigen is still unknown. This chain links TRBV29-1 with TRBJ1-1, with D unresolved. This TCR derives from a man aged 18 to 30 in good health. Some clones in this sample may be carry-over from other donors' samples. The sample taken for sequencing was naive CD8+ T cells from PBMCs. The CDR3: CSVVPSNTEAFF. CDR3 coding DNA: TGCAGCGTTGTTCCGAGCAACACTGAAGCTTTCTTT.